Listed here are 15 T cell receptor beta chains from one sample, sequenced in a study of identifying expanded T cells in peripheral blood. Here immunoSEQ multiplex PCR was the method, and the copy in TCRdb shows in-frame clones only, minus some. The sample holds 95,000 to 100,000 clones; around nine tenths are singletons and the top ten take roughly a sixth. The sequenced material came from blood. Receptors were obtained from a person between 18 and 69 years old in good health.

The genes are TRBV10-3 and TRBJ2-1; D uncertain. The length of the CDR3 is 14 residues. V was clipped by 3 bases and J by 7 bases, with 13 bases between them. Germline loops: CDR1 ENHRY, CDR2 SYGVKD. The CDR3 DNA reads as TGTGCCATCAGTGACCAATCCGCTGTAAATGAGCAGTTCTTC. It translates to CAISDQSAVNEQFF.

V and J are TRBV11-2 and TRBJ2-1; D remains ambiguous. Per germline, CDR1 SGHAT and CDR2 FQNNGV. Trimming removed 3 bases from V and 12 bases from J, with 21 bases in between. This CDR3 contains 15 residues. CDR3 region: CASSFTSGSQPPQFF. CDR3 DNA: TGTGCCAGCAGCTTCACCTCAGGCAGCCAACCCCCGCAGTTCTTC.

J is TRBJ1-2 and V is TRBV12-5; D remains ambiguous. Germline V CDR1 and CDR2: LGHNT, FRNRAP. CDR3 size: 13 residues. V was pared by 0 bases and J by 5 bases, with 7 bases between. The CDR3: CASGLVSRYGYTF. CDR3 coding DNA: TGTGCTAGTGGTTTGGTATCAAGGTATGGCTACACCTTC.

The genes are TRBV5-6 and TRBJ1-2, with 7 positions matching TRBD1. CDR3 size: 15 residues. CDR1 is SGHDT and CDR2 is YYEEEE in the germline V gene. V lost 0 bases and J lost 8; bases outside the gene matches: 10. CDR3 nucleotide sequence: TGTGCCAGCAGCTTGGGACAGGGACGCGCGCGGGGCTACACCTTC. The encoded protein is CASSLGQGRARGYTF.

The chain has TRBV18 and TRBJ2-7; possible D gene TRBD2, 6 bases. Germline V gene sequence: CDR1 KGHSH, CDR2 LQKENI. Trimming took 2 bases from V and 3 from J, leaving 14 bases between them. CDR3 size: 15 residues. DNA of the CDR3: TGTGCCAGCTCACCAGGTGGGGGGTCCGGCTACGAGCAGTACTTC. This sequence encodes CASSPGGGSGYEQYF.

This rearrangement joins TRBV4-2 to TRBJ1-5, with D unclear. V lost 2 bases and J lost 0, with 8 bases in between. The CDR3 loop spans 15 amino acids. The germline gives CDR1 LGHNA, CDR2 YNFKEQ. The CDR3 spells CASSQRHNSNQPQHF. CDR3 bases: TGTGCCAGCAGCCAACGACATAATAGCAATCAGCCCCAGCATTTT.

This clone appeared a few times. The chain carries TRBV13 and TRBJ1-4; TRBD1 aligns across 11 bases. The germline gives CDR1 PRHDT, CDR2 FYEKMQ (reference sequence). The CDR3 spans 16 residues. The junction had 3 bases not matched to a gene; V was cut back by 5 bases and J by 1 base. CDR3: CASSMGQGVTNEKLFF. CDR3 sequence (DNA): TGTGCCAGCAGCATGGGACAGGGGGTAACTAATGAAAAACTGTTTTTT.

CDR3 coding DNA: TGCGCCAGCAGCCCTCAGCCGGGGACCCGCCATGGGTCACCCCTCCACTTT. Translation gives CASSPQPGTRHGSPLHF. The V and J genes are TRBV4-1 and TRBJ1-6, with D possibly being TRBD1 (5 bases). The germline gives CDR1 MGHRA, CDR2 YSYEKL. The CDR3 extends over 17 amino acids. V was clipped by 4 bases and J by 10 bases, with 23 bases between them.

The rearrangement uses TRBV7-9 and TRBJ1-2; D may be TRBD1 (5 bases). There are 13 residues in the CDR3. V lost 1 base, J lost 7 bases, and 10 bases lay in between. CDR1 and CDR2 from the germline V gene are SEHNR and FQNEAQ (reference sequence). The CDR3 DNA follows: TGTGCCAGCAGCTTAGGCCAGGGAGGTGGCTACACCTTC. It specifies CASSLGQGGGYTF.

This chain links TRBV5-5 with TRBJ2-7; a possible D gene is TRBD1 (6 bases). Germline-derived CDR1 and CDR2 are SGHKS and YYEKEE (reference sequence). V was shortened by 0 bases and J by 0 bases, with 16 bases between the two germline ends. This CDR3 region has 17 residues. The CDR3 protein is CASSLVSGAHLSYEQYF. CDR3 nucleotide sequence: TGTGCCAGCAGCTTGGTTTCAGGGGCGCACCTCTCCTACGAGCAGTACTTC.

The J gene is TRBJ2-1, the V gene TRBV11-2; tentatively, D is TRBD2 (5 bases). The CDR3 contains 13 residues. The V and J ends lost 3 bases and 4 bases respectively, with 7 bases between them. CDR1 SGHAT and CDR2 FQNNGV come from the germline V gene. The CDR3, as DNA: TGTGCCAGCAGCTTGAGGGTTTACAATGAGCAGTTCTTC. Its translation: CASSLRVYNEQFF.

The chain employs TRBV2 and TRBJ1-6, with 8 positions matching TRBD1. The V gene end was trimmed by 4 bases and the J gene end by 7 bases; junction bases not matched to a gene: 6. The CDR3 spans 15 residues. Germline values: CDR1 SNHLY, CDR2 FYNNEI. CDR3 protein: CASSVQGARNSPLHF. DNA of the CDR3: TGTGCCAGCAGTGTCCAGGGGGCGAGAAATTCACCCCTCCACTTT.

The CDR3 coding sequence is TGTGCCAGCAGCTCGGCTGCAGATACGCAGTATTTT. Amino acids: CASSSAADTQYF. The chain is built from TRBV7-2 and TRBJ2-3; D uncertain. The V gene's germline CDR1 is SGHTA and CDR2 FQGNSA. V was shortened by 4 bases and J by 4 bases, with 6 bases between the two germline ends. This CDR3 contains 12 residues. Full variable domain (remainder filled in from reference TRBV7-2 and TRBJ2-3): GAGVSQSPSNKVTEKGKDVELRCDPISGHTALYWYRQSLGQGLEFLIYFQGNSAPDKSGLPSDRFSAERTGGSVSTLTIQRTQQEDSAVYLCASSSAADTQYFGPGTRLTVL.

The chain is built from TRBV7-9 and TRBJ1-1; TRBD1 matches at 7 bases. Trimming removed 5 bases from V and 1 base from J; junction bases left unmatched: 16. This CDR3 has 18 amino acids. CDR1 and CDR2 (germline): SEHNR, FQNEAQ (reference sequence). CDR3: CASSTRAIQGLKNTEAFF. CDR3 DNA: TGTGCCAGCAGCACACGGGCCATACAGGGGCTTAAGAACACTGAAGCTTTCTTT.

The rearrangement links TRBV5-1 to TRBJ2-5; D may be TRBD1 (5 bases). Germline assignment: CDR1 SGHRS and CDR2 YFSETQ. This CDR3 is built from 15 residues. V dropped 5 bases and J dropped 5 bases, with 19 bases sitting between them. CDR3 bases: TGCGCCAGCAGGCTCGGGTCAGGGATCGGTGAGACCCAGTACTTC. Translated: CASRLGSGIGETQYF.